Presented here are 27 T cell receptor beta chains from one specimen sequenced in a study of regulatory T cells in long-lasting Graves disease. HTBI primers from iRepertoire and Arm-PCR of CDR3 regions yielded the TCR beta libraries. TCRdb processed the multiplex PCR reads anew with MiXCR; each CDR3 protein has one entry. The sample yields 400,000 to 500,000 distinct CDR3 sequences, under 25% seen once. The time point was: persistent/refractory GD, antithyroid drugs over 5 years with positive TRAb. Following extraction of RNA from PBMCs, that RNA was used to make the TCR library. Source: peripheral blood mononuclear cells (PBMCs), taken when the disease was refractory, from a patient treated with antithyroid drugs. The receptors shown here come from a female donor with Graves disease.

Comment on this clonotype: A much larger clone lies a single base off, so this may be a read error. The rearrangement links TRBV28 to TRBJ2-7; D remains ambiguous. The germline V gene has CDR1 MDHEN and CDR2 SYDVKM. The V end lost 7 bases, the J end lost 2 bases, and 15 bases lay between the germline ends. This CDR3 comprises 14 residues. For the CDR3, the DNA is TGTGCCAGCACCCCCCAGGCGGTTCCCTACGAGCAGTACTTC. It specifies CASTPQAVPYEQYF.

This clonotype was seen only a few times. CDR3 nucleotide sequence: TGCAGCGTTGAGGCACCGGGACAGGATATGAACACTGAAGCTTTCTTT. Its protein product is CSVEAPGQDMNTEAFF. V usage is TRBV29-1 and J usage is TRBJ1-1; 8 positions agree with TRBD1. J lost 0 bases, V lost 3 bases, and 9 bases had no gene match. The CDR3 length is 16 residues. Germline V gives CDR1 SQVTM, CDR2 ANQGSEA.

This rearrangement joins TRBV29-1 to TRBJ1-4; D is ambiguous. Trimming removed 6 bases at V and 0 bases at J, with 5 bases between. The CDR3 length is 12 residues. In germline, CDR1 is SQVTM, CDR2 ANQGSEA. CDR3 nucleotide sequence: TGCAGCGTGGGGACAACTAATGAAAAACTGTTTTTT. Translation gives CSVGTTNEKLFF.

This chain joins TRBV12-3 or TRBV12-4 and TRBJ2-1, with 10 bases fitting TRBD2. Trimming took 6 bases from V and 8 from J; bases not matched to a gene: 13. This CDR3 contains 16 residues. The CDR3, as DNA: TGTGCCAGCAGACTCTCCGGGACTAGCGTGCTCCATGAGCAGTTCTTC. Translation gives CASRLSGTSVLHEQFF.

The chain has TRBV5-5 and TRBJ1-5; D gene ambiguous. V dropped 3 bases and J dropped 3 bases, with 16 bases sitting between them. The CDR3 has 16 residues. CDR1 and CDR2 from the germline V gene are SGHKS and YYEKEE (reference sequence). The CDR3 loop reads CASSYSLRGLNQPQHF. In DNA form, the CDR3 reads TGTGCCAGCAGCTACAGTTTACGGGGTCTCAATCAGCCCCAGCATTTT. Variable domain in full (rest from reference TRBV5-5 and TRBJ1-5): DAGVTQSPTHLIKTRGQQVTLRCSPISGHKSVSWYQQVLGQGPQFIFQYYEKEERGRGNFPDRFSARQFPNYSSELNVNALLLGDSALYLCASSYSLRGLNQPQHFGDGTRLSIL.

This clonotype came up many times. CDR3 protein: CASSYSQANYGYTF. CDR3 bases: TGTGCCAGCAGTTACTCGCAAGCAAACTATGGCTACACCTTC. The genes are TRBV6-5 and TRBJ1-2; no firm D call. CDR3 length equals 14 residues. Germline V gene data show CDR1 as MNHEY and CDR2 as SVGAGI. Trimming pared 0 bases from V and 2 bases from J, leaving 7 bases between.

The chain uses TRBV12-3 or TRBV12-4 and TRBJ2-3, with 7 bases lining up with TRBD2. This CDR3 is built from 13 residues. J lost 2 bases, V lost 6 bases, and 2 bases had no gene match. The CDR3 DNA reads TGTGCCAGCAGCGGGGGGTACACAGATACGCAGTATTTT. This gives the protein CASSGGYTDTQYF.

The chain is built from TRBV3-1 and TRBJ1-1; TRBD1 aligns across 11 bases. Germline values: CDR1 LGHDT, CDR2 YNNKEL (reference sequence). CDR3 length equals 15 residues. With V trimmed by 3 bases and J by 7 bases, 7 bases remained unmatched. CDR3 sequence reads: CASSQDRGLPYEAFF. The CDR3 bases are TGTGCCAGCAGCCAGGACAGGGGGCTACCTTATGAAGCTTTCTTT.

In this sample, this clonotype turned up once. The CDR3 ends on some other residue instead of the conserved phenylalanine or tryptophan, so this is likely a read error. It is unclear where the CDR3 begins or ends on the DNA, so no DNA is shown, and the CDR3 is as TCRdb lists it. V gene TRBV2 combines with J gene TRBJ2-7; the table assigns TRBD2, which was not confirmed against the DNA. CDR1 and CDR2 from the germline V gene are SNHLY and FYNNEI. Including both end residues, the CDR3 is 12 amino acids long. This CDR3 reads CASSEGGGENVL.

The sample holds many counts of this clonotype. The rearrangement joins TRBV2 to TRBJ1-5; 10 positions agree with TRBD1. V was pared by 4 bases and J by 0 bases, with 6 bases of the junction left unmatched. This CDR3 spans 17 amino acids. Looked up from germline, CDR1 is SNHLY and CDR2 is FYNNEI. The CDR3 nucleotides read TGTGCCAGCAGTGGGGACAGGGGCGGTTATAGCAATCAGCCCCAGCATTTT. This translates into CASSGDRGGYSNQPQHF.

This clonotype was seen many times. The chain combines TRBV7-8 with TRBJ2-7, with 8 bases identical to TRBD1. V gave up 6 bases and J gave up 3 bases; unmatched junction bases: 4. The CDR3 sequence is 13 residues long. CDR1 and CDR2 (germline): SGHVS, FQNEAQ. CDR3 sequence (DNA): TGTGCCAGCAGTTACGACAGGGGCTACGAGCAGTACTTC. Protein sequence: CASSYDRGYEQYF.

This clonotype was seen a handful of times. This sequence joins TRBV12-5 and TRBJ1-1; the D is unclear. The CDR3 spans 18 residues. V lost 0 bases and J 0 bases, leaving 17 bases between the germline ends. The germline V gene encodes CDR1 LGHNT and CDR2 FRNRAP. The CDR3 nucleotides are TGTGCTAGTGGTTTGGTACTCGGCAGGACCGCCATGAACACTGAAGCTTTCTTT. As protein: CASGLVLGRTAMNTEAFF.

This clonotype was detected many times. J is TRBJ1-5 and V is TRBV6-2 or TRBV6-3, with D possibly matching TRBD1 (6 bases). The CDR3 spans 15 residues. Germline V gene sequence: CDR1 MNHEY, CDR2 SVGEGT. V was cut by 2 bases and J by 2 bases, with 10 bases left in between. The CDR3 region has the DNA TGTGCCAGCAGTTACGTCAGGGGTGGCAATCAGCCCCAGCATTTT. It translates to CASSYVRGGNQPQHF.

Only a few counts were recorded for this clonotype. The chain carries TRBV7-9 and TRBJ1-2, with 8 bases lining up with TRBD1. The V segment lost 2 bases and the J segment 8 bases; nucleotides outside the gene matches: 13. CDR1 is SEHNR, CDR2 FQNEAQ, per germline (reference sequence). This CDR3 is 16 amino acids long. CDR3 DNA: TGTGCCAGCAGCTTAAAGGCTGGACAGGGAGGTCTCGGCTACACCTTC. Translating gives CASSLKAGQGGLGYTF.

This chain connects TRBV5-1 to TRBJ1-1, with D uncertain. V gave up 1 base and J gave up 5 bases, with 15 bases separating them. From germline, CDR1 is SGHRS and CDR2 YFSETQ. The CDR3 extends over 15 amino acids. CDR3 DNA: TGCGCCAGCAGCTTGATGAGGACGGGAGATACTGAAGCTTTCTTT. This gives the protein CASSLMRTGDTEAFF.

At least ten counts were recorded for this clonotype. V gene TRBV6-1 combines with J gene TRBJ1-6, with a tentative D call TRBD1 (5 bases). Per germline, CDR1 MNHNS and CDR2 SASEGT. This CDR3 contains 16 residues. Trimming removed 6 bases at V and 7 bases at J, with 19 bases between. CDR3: CASRSGTPLWNSPLHF. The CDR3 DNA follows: TGTGCCAGCAGGAGCGGGACCCCTCTATGGAATTCACCCCTCCACTTT.

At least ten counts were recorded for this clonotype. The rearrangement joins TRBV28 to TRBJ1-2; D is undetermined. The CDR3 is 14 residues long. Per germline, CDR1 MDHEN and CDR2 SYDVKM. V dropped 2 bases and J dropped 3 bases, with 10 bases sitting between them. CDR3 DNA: TGTGCCAGCAGTTTAGGCATCCACGACTATGGCTACACCTTC. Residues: CASSLGIHDYGYTF.

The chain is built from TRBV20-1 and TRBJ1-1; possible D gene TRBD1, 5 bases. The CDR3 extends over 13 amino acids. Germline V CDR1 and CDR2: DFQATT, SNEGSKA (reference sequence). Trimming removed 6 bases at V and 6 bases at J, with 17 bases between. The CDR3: CSATRGERPEAFF. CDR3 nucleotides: TGCAGTGCCACGCGGGGGGAGAGGCCTGAAGCTTTCTTT.

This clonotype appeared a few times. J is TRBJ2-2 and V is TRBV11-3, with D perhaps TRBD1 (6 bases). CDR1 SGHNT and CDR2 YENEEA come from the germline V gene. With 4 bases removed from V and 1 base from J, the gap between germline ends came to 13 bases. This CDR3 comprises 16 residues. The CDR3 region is CASSSRTAENTGELFF. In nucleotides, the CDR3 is TGTGCCAGCAGCTCCCGGACAGCAGAGAACACCGGGGAGCTGTTTTTT.

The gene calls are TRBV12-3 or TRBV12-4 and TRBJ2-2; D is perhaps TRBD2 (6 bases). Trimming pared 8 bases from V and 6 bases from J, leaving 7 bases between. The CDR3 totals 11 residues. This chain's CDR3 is CASWGAGELFF. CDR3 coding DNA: TGTGCCAGCTGGGGGGCCGGGGAGCTGTTTTTT.

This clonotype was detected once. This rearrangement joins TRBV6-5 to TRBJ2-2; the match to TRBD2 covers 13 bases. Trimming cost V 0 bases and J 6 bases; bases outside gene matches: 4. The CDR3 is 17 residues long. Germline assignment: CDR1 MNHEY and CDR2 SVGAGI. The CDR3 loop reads CASSYSTSGGAAGELFF. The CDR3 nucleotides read TGTGCCAGCAGTTACTCAACTAGCGGGGGGGCCGCCGGGGAGCTGTTTTTT.

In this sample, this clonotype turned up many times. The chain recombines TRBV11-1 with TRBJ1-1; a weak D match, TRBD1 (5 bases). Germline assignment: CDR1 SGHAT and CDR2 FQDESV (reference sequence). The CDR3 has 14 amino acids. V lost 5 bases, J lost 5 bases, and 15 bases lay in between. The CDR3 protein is CASSGALRRTEAFF. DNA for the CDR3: TGTGCCAGCAGCGGGGCCCTCCGAAGGACTGAAGCTTTCTTT.

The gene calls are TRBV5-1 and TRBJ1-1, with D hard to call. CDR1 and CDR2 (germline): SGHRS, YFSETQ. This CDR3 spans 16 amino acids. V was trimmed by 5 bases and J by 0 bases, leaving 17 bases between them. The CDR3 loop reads CASRPRGGEMNTEAFF. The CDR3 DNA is TGCGCCAGCAGACCCCGTGGAGGAGAAATGAACACTGAAGCTTTCTTT.

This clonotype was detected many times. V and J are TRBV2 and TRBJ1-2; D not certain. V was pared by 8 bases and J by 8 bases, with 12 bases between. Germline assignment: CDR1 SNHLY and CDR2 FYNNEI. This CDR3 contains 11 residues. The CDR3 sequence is CASDRQEGYTF. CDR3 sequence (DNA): TGTGCCAGCGATAGGCAGGAAGGCTACACCTTC.

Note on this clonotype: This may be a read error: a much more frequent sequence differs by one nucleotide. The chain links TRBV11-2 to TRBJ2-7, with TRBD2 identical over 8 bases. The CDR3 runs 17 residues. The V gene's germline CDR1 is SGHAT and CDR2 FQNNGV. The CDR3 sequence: CVSSLGLAGILNHEQYF. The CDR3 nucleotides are TGTGTCAGCAGCTTAGGGTTAGCGGGGATCCTGAACCACGAGCAGTACTTC. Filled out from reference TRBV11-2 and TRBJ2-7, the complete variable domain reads EAGVAQSPRYKIIEKRQSVAFWCNPISGHATLYWYQQILGQGPKLLIQFQNNGVVDDSQLPKDRFSAERLKGVDSTLKIQPAKLEDSAVYLCVSSLGLAGILNHEQYFGPGTRLTVT.

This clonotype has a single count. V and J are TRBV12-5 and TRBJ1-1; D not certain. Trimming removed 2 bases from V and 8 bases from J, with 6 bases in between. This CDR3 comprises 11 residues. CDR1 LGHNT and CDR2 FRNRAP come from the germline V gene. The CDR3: CASGLSDEAFF. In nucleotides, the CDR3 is TGTGCTAGTGGTTTGTCGGACGAAGCTTTCTTT.

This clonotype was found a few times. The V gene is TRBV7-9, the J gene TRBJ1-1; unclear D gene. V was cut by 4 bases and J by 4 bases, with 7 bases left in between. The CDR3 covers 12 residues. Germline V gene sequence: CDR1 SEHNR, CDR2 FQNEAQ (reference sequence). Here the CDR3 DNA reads TGTGCCAGCAGCTCTGAGGTCACTGAAGCTTTCTTT. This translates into CASSSEVTEAFF. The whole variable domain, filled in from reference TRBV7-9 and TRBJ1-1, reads DTGVSQNPRHKITKRGQNVTFRCDPISEHNRLYWYRQTLGQGPEFLTYFQNEAQLEKSRLLSDRFSAERPKGSFSTLEIQRTEQGDSAMYLCASSSEVTEAFFGQGTRLTVV.